Below, 7 T cell receptor beta chains from the same sample are listed, as sequenced in a study of beta chain features in type 1 diabetes. Study outcomes and limitations: Type 1 diabetes patients had moderately but significantly shorter TCRB CDR3s in all four CD4+ subsets.

Expressed TCRB transcripts were sequenced because the isolated RNA had all been reverse transcribed beforehand. The assay was immunoSEQ multiplex PCR, and TCRdb's table has in-frame clones only and misses some. The repertoire holds 600,000 or so clones, with about an eighth as singletons. These TCRs' antigens remain unknown. The sequenced sample consisted of naive CD4+ T cells from blood. These receptors were collected from a man between 18 and 29 years old with type 1 diabetes.

The chain employs TRBV11-2 and TRBJ2-3; tentative D call: TRBD2 (5 bases). The CDR3 is 15 amino acids. The germline CDR1 and CDR2 sequences are SGHAT and FQNNGV. With 5 bases removed from V and 4 bases from J, the gap between germline ends came to 16 bases. Here the CDR3 DNA reads TGTGCCAGCAGCCTAAGGACTGTAACAGCAGATACGCAGTATTTT. This sequence encodes CASSLRTVTADTQYF.

As concerns this clone: At the DNA level, this CDR3 is encoded by other sequences in the same sample as well. The rearrangement links TRBV6-5 to TRBJ2-5, with D possibly TRBD2 on 5 matching bases. The CDR3 is 16 residues long. With 0 bases removed from V and 2 bases from J, the gap between germline ends came to 13 bases. CDR1 and CDR2 (germline): MNHEY, SVGAGI. As DNA, the CDR3 is TGTGCCAGCAGTTACTCCCGAGGGCGGCTTCAAGAGACCCAGTACTTC. This codes for CASSYSRGRLQETQYF.

V is TRBV30 and J is TRBJ1-2; TRBD1 agrees at 8 bases. The CDR3 spans 14 residues. Trimming at V came to 0 bases and at J to 10 bases, leaving 10 bases not matched to a gene. Germline V gene lookup returns CDR1 GTSNPN and CDR2 SVGIG (reference sequence). In DNA, the CDR3 is TGTGCCTGGAGTGTAGGGGGACAGGCCTTTGTCTACACCTTC. Translated, it gives CAWSVGGQAFVYTF.

Points on this clone: The same CDR3 can be traced to other DNA sequences in this sample. The chain recombines TRBV18 with TRBJ2-1, with no clear D. CDR3 size: 14 residues. Trimming pared 3 bases from V and 2 bases from J, leaving 8 bases between. CDR1 is KGHSH, CDR2 LQKENI, per germline. Here the CDR3 reads CASSPERAYNEQFF. The CDR3 region has the DNA TGTGCCAGCTCACCGGAGAGAGCCTACAATGAGCAGTTCTTC.

This sequence joins TRBV4-3 and TRBJ1-2; perhaps TRBD1 as D (5 bases). Germline V gene lookup returns CDR1 LGHNA and CDR2 YSLEER. Deletions cut 4 bases from V and 4 bases from J, with 16 bases between. The CDR3 extends over 15 amino acids. CDR3: CASSRSDSDAYGYTF. The CDR3 coding sequence is TGCGCCAGCAGCCGTTCCGACAGTGACGCCTATGGCTACACCTTC.

This clone was observed a handful of times. The genes are TRBV30 and TRBJ2-1; TRBD1 matches at 8 bases. With 5 bases clipped from V and 0 bases from J, the junction kept 18 bases outside the gene matches. Per germline, CDR1 GTSNPN and CDR2 SVGIG (reference sequence). The CDR3 loop spans 19 amino acids. CDR3 residues: CAWGDLPPGQVSSYNEQFF. CDR3 in DNA: TGTGCCTGGGGGGACCTGCCTCCGGGACAGGTTAGCTCCTACAATGAGCAGTTCTTC.

This clone has only a few counts. The J gene is TRBJ2-7, the V gene TRBV30; D is possibly TRBD1 or TRBD2 (5 bases each). V lost 4 bases, J lost 7 bases, and 17 bases lay in between. This CDR3 contains 13 residues. Germline assignment: CDR1 GTSNPN and CDR2 SVGIG (reference sequence). CDR3 protein: CAWIAGTPGEQYF. CDR3 DNA: TGTGCCTGGATCGCCGGGACCCCGGGGGAGCAGTACTTC.